The T cell receptor beta chain under discussion was sequenced for a study of naive and memory T cell subsets (dated by TCRdb to the late 2010s). Concerning the study at large: The figure summarizing the skin biopsy and whole blood samples listed about ten blood donors, 7 tuberculin skin test biopsies and 3 saline control biopsies. PCR2 was typically run as a SYBR Green qPCR and stopped at a set threshold, although low-input samples could use end-point PCR of approximately 6 cycles instead. The full study reports these points: The potential sensitivity of the RNA-based method to TCR transcript changes with T cell activation and differentiation was acknowledged.

The sample holds many counts of this clonotype. It has no known antigen specificity. Per-nucleotide qualities are absent, and no much larger clonotype sits a single base away. A robust, sensitive protocol for the amplification, sequencing and analysis of TCRs was described in the study, in which 3' ligation of a UMI-containing oligonucleotide to TCR cDNA was used. Whole blood analysis involved drawing 2 to 2.5 ml of peripheral blood from adult healthy volunteers into Tempus tubes and then extracting RNA following the manufacturer's instructions. Total RNA, without cell sorting, was DNase treated with RQ1 DNase before reverse transcription, targeting about 1 to 1000 ng input. Libraries were prepared from skin biopsies and whole blood so that pipeline robustness could be tested in samples in which T cells form a minority population. Measured from the cysteine to the phenylalanine, the CDR3 is 14 residues long. This entry keeps only the CDR3 DNA: 42 bases, framed from base 1. From a lookup of the germline V gene, CDR1 and CDR2 are MDHEN and SYDVKM. V loses 1 base at its end and J loses 4 bases; junction bases beyond the gene matches: 3.

Libraries were prepared through 5' RACE. The ligated cDNA was amplified in four rounds of PCR with nested alpha and beta constant region primers together with the SP2 primer. For the blood and skin samples, reverse transcription of TCR RNA was done with SuperScript IV along with alpha and beta constant region primers. T4 RNA ligase 1 was used to ligate an oligonucleotide containing the Illumina SP2 primer and a UMI to the 3' end of the cDNA. The 12-nucleotide UMI was composed of two random hexamers separated by an eight-base spacer, which was included to prevent hairpin formation. From the second PCR onward, TCR alpha and beta chain libraries were processed separately, and dual indexing was applied for multiplexing. After pooling, the indexed libraries were analyzed by capillary electrophoresis and sequenced on either an Illumina MiSeq or NextSeq. To boost base diversity and improve cluster recognition, PhiX DNA at about 4.5-8% was spiked into the libraries. Concerning the study's data processing: Demultiplexor extracted UMIs from read 2, combined them with read 1 TCR sequence, and split reads by sample indices. V and J genes and V-J junctions were identified by Decombinator, which gave every TCR a five-part identifier that included V and J deletions. Collapsinator used UMIs to correct sequencing errors and PCR amplification heterogeneity, producing a UMI-based abundance for each TCR. CDR3Translator turned identifiers into nucleotide sequence, translated the nucleotide sequence into amino acids, and pulled out CDR3 regions based on terminal motifs. After normalization to the amount of input RNA, error-corrected alpha and beta TCR counts from blood and skin were compared. The raw public data were reprocessed by TCRdb itself: fastp quality trimming at Q25, MiXCR clonotype calling, in-frame beta chains only. Every distinct CDR3 protein forms one entry, paired with its most common genes and DNA. For this entry, the V and J calls and clone size follow TCRdb and not the study's own pipeline. The sample table contains roughly 48,000 distinct CDR3 sequences; only one count was recorded for about 4.8% of them. The ten largest clones represent about 0.8% of the sample.

In this chain, TRBV28 is recombined with TRBJ1-2, with 7 central nucleotides matching TRBD1. The origin of this receptor is a female donor in good health. At the DNA level, the sequence is TGTGCCAGCAGTTTATTGGCAGGGGGCTATGGCTACACCTTC. It codes for CASSLLAGGYGYTF.